This TCR beta chain stems from a study of blood T cell repertoires in COVID-19. The CDR3 totals 15 residues. Germline loops: CDR1 SGHRS, CDR2 YFSETQ. Trimming took 0 bases from V and 9 from J; bases not matched to a gene: 8. TCRdb's table, derived via immunoSEQ multiplex PCR, lists solely in-frame clones and lacks some. The sample includes more than 90,000 clones, roughly nine tenths seen only once; the top ten take about 7.7%. The V call is TRBV5-1, the J call TRBJ2-1, with 8 bases matching TRBD2. The receptor comes from a human donor in a cohort sampled during active COVID-19. Sequenced input: peripheral blood. CDR3 protein: CASSLAQREYGEQFF. Written as DNA, the CDR3 is TGCGCCAGCAGCTTGGCCCAGCGGGAGTACGGTGAGCAGTTCTTC.